The 24 T cell receptor beta chains below all came from one sample that was sequenced in a study of cytomegalovirus exposure and HLA in healthy donors (dated by TCRdb to about 2017). Library construction relied on the immunoSEQ multiplex PCR assay. A mixture of 60 forward primers for TCR Vbeta segments and 13 reverse primers for TCR Jbeta segments was used in the multiplex PCR. Sourced from immuneACCESS, this table was stored by TCRdb with only in-frame sequences that have V and J called. A share of the clones is absent; for the studies checked, an unresolved V gene accounts for under half, and the remainder has no known explanation. This sample comprises approximately 120,000 clones, about 74% of them detected only once. The ten largest account for over 3.5% of the sample. The sequenced sample was PBMCs. Receptors originate from a woman aged 45-65 years in good health and CMV-seropositive.

The rearrangement links TRBV7-7 to TRBJ2-5, with TRBD1 identical over 8 bases. Germline values: CDR1 SSHAT, CDR2 FNYEAQ (reference sequence). This CDR3 contains 14 residues. V shed 6 bases and J 3 bases; nucleotides not matched to a gene: 6. In DNA form, the CDR3 reads TGTGCCAGCAGTCAGGGGGCGTCGGAAGAGACCCAGTACTTC. The encoded protein is CASSQGASEETQYF.

The sample holds a few counts of this clone. The chain has TRBV27 and TRBJ1-6; D gene ambiguous. The CDR3 is made up of 13 amino acids. V gave up 5 bases and J gave up 3 bases, with 5 bases separating them. Germline-derived CDR1 and CDR2 are MNHEY and SMNVEV (reference sequence). The CDR3 bases are TGTGCCAGCAGTCTCGTCTATAATTCACCCCTCCACTTT. Its translation: CASSLVYNSPLHF.

Here the CDR3 DNA reads TGCGCCAGTAGACAAAGCATGAACACTGAAGCTTTCTTT. It is translated as CASRQSMNTEAFF. The chain recombines TRBV10-1 with TRBJ1-1; the D is unclear. This CDR3 spans 13 amino acids. Germline V gives CDR1 WNHNN, CDR2 SYGVQD (reference sequence). Trimming left V 9 bases short and J 0 bases short, with 11 bases between.

The CDR3 DNA sequence: TGTGCCAGCTCATCAAGGACCCGGAGGGCGGCGAGCCCCACAGATACGCAGTATTTT. Its translation: CASSSRTRRAASPTDTQYF. The chain uses TRBV18 and TRBJ2-3, with D perhaps TRBD2 (6 bases). V was cut by 5 bases and J by 2 bases, with 26 bases left in between. The CDR3 sequence is 19 residues long. Germline lookup yields CDR1 KGHSH and CDR2 LQKENI.

The chain joins TRBV7-6 to TRBJ2-3; TRBD2 agrees at 7 bases. The J segment lost 4 bases and the V segment lost 5 bases, leaving 0 bases of the junction unmatched. CDR3 length: 12 residues. The V gene's germline CDR1 is SGHVS and CDR2 FNYEAQ. This CDR3 reads CASSGGADTQYF. For the CDR3, the DNA is TGTGCCAGCAGCGGGGGGGCAGATACGCAGTATTTT.

The chain is built from TRBV11-2 and TRBJ1-1, with D possibly TRBD1 on 5 matching bases. Trimming removed 6 bases from V and 4 bases from J, with 12 bases in between. Germline-derived CDR1 and CDR2 are SGHAT and FQNNGV. CDR3 length: 13 amino acids. The chain's CDR3 is CASRTGGGTEAFF. Here the CDR3 DNA reads TGTGCCAGCAGGACTGGGGGGGGCACTGAAGCTTTCTTT.

This chain connects TRBV7-8 to TRBJ2-1; possibly TRBD2 for D (6 bases). CDR1 SGHVS and CDR2 FQNEAQ come from the germline V gene. CDR3 length: 17 residues. Trimming left V 5 bases short and J 7 bases short, with 24 bases between. CDR3 nucleotide sequence: TGTGCCAGCAGCCAAGGGTCCTGGGGAGGTGGAGGAAATGAGCAGTTCTTC. Translating it yields CASSQGSWGGGGNEQFF.

This clone has only a few counts. The V and J genes are TRBV18 and TRBJ2-7, with 7 nucleotides matching TRBD2. After removal of 0 bases from V and 5 bases from J, the junction contained 7 bases not matched to a gene. The CDR3 runs 15 residues. CDR1 and CDR2 from the germline V gene are KGHSH and LQKENI. As DNA, the CDR3 is TGTGCCAGCTCACCACCCGCGGGGGTTAGGAACGAGCAGTACTTC. It codes for CASSPPAGVRNEQYF.

This sequence joins TRBV10-2 and TRBJ1-6; 8 nucleotides match TRBD1. CDR1 is WSHSY and CDR2 is SAAADI in the germline V gene. This CDR3 contains 15 residues. J was trimmed by 10 bases and V by 7 bases; bases with no gene match: 12. CDR3 sequence: CASTLQGTGKSPLHF. In DNA, the CDR3 is TGCGCCAGCACCCTCCAGGGGACAGGCAAGTCACCCCTCCACTTT.

V is TRBV7-9 and J is TRBJ2-5, with 7 bases lining up with TRBD1. With 1 base clipped from V and 7 bases from J, the junction kept 6 bases outside the gene matches. The CDR3 is 14 residues long. The germline CDR1 and CDR2 sequences are SEHNR and FQNEAQ (reference sequence). The CDR3: CASSLESGQLTQYF. CDR3 sequence (DNA): TGTGCCAGCAGCTTAGAATCGGGACAGCTGACCCAGTACTTC. Drawing the rest from reference TRBV7-9 and TRBJ2-5, the complete variable domain is DTGVSQNPRHKITKRGQNVTFRCDPISEHNRLYWYRQTLGQGPEFLTYFQNEAQLEKSRLLSDRFSAERPKGSFSTLEIQRTEQGDSAMYLCASSLESGQLTQYFGPGTRLLVL.

The J gene is TRBJ2-2, the V gene TRBV18; weak D call: TRBD1 (5 bases). The CDR3 length is 15 residues. Germline values: CDR1 KGHSH, CDR2 LQKENI. V dropped 6 bases and J dropped 8 bases, with 19 bases sitting between them. CDR3 in DNA: TGTGCCAGCTCTCGAGACAGACCGCCGGCTGGGGAGCTGTTTTTT. Translated: CASSRDRPPAGELFF. The entire variable domain, with the rest obtained from reference TRBV18 and TRBJ2-2, is as follows: NAGVMQNPRHLVRRRGQEARLRCSPMKGHSHVYWYRQLPEEGLKFMVYLQKENIIDESGMPKERFSAEFPKEGPSILRIQQVVRGDSAAYFCASSRDRPPAGELFFGEGSRLTVL.

The sample holds one count of this clone. The rearrangement links TRBV5-1 to TRBJ2-1, with D possibly being TRBD1 (5 bases). The CDR3 is 17 amino acids. Per the germline V gene, CDR1 is SGHRS and CDR2 is YFSETQ. The V and J ends lost 7 bases and 9 bases respectively, with 29 bases between them. The CDR3, as DNA: TGCGCCAGCCACAGGCAGGGTTTGGGGTCAGGAGAGAGTGAGCAGTTCTTC. As protein: CASHRQGLGSGESEQFF. Complete variable domain (other parts from reference TRBV5-1 and TRBJ2-1): KAGVTQTPRYLIKTRGQQVTLSCSPISGHRSVSWYQQTPGQGLQFLFEYFSETQRNKGNFPGRFSGRQFSNSRSEMNVSTLELGDSALYLCASHRQGLGSGESEQFFGPGTRLTVL.

The chain combines TRBV7-2 with TRBJ1-2; 9 bases map to TRBD1. Trimming removed 5 bases from V and 8 bases from J; junction bases left unmatched: 9. Germline lookup yields CDR1 SGHTA and CDR2 FQGNSA. The CDR3 has 14 amino acids. The CDR3 protein is CASSTTGTGSGYTF. CDR3 DNA: TGTGCCAGCAGCACAACCGGGACAGGGAGCGGCTACACCTTC.

This clone showed up just once. The rearrangement joins TRBV9 to TRBJ1-2, with unresolved D. Trimming cost V 1 base and J 4 bases, with 14 bases left between them. Germline V CDR1 and CDR2: SGDLS, YYNGEE. The CDR3 loop spans 15 amino acids. The CDR3 coding sequence is TGTGCCAGCAGCGTACAGATAGGAGGGATCTATGGCTACACCTTC. It encodes CASSVQIGGIYGYTF.

V usage is TRBV7-9 and J usage is TRBJ1-2; no firm D call. This CDR3 contains 15 residues. Germline CDR1 is SEHNR and CDR2 is FQNEAQ (reference sequence). V was cut by 2 bases and J by 0 bases, with 10 bases left in between. The DNA of the CDR3 is TGTGCCAGCAGCTTACCGGCCGGAGCTAACTATGGCTACACCTTC. Translated, it gives CASSLPAGANYGYTF.

This clone was counted a few times. The chain has TRBV6-1 and TRBJ2-7; 7 bases match TRBD1. Germline CDR1 reads MNHNS; CDR2 reads SASEGT. Germline trimming cut 5 bases from V and 2 bases from J; bases unmatched to any gene: 6. The CDR3 covers 14 residues. The DNA for the CDR3 is TGTGCCAGCAGTTTTCAGGGGGAAGCCTACGAGCAGTACTTC. Encoded protein: CASSFQGEAYEQYF.

The V call is TRBV6-5, the J call TRBJ1-3; D may be TRBD1 (5 bases). Germline values: CDR1 MNHEY, CDR2 SVGAGI. The CDR3 loop spans 16 amino acids. Trimming cost V 2 bases and J 2 bases, with 13 bases left between them. DNA of the CDR3: TGTGCCAGCAGTTACGCAGGGTTTTTGCCTGGAAACACCATATATTTT. It yields the protein CASSYAGFLPGNTIYF.

This chain links TRBV28 with TRBJ1-2; D possibly corresponds to TRBD1 (6 bases). Germline V CDR1 and CDR2: MDHEN, SYDVKM. The CDR3 has 12 amino acids. Trimming took 8 bases from V and 2 from J, leaving 9 bases between them. This CDR3 is CASQQGNYGYTF. CDR3 DNA sequence: TGTGCCAGCCAACAGGGAAACTATGGCTACACCTTC.

This clone was seen only a few times. The rearrangement links TRBV6-1 to TRBJ1-2; D is perhaps TRBD1 (6 bases). V was pared by 7 bases and J by 4 bases, with 16 bases between. From germline, CDR1 is MNHNS and CDR2 SASEGT. The CDR3 is 14 amino acids. The chain's CDR3 is CASTRGGQPYGYTF. The CDR3 DNA sequence: TGTGCCAGCACCCGGGGGGGGCAGCCCTATGGCTACACCTTC.

The rearrangement joins TRBV6-6 to TRBJ1-5; 7 nucleotides line up with TRBD1. CDR3 size: 16 residues. Germline-derived CDR1 and CDR2 are MNHNY and SVGAGI (reference sequence). The junction had 12 bases not matched to a gene; V was cut back by 5 bases and J by 5 bases. The CDR3 loop is CASSPHMTGRDQPQHF. CDR3 bases: TGTGCCAGCAGTCCGCACATGACAGGGCGGGATCAGCCCCAGCATTTT.

This chain joins TRBV6-6 and TRBJ2-5; 12 bases agree with TRBD2. The J call could be wrong; TRBJ2-7 is a better fit for the DNA end. From germline, CDR1 is MNHNY and CDR2 SVGAGI (reference sequence). The CDR3 extends over 15 amino acids. For the CDR3, the DNA is TGTGCCAGCAGCGACGGACTAGCGGGGAAGTACGAGCAGTACTTC. Protein sequence: CASSDGLAGKYEQYF.

About this clone: Other DNA sequences of this sample code for an identical CDR3. This chain's CDR3 is CASRLAGNNEQFF. CDR3 DNA sequence: TGTGCCAGCAGGCTAGCGGGGAACAATGAGCAGTTCTTC. The chain carries TRBV2 and TRBJ2-1; 9 nucleotides agree with TRBD2. J gave up 5 bases and V 6 bases, and 2 bases lay outside the gene matches. Looked up from germline, CDR1 is SNHLY and CDR2 is FYNNEI. This CDR3 is 13 amino acids long.

This clone was seen just once. One end of the junction fails to match germline, which may point to a read error. J is TRBJ2-7 and V is TRBV9, with D tentatively TRBD2 (8 bases). CDR3 length: 15 amino acids. The germline CDR1 and CDR2 sequences are SGDLS and YYNGEE. The CDR3 is CASGVAGTESDEQYF. Written as DNA, the CDR3 is TGTGCCAGCGGCGTAGCGGGGACAGAATCGGACGAGCAGTACTTC.

This clone was picked up one time. For the CDR3, the DNA is TGTGCAAGTCGCTCGCGGGGACAGGGTTCAACTAATGAAAAACTGTTTTTT. Translation gives CASRSRGQGSTNEKLFF. The chain couples TRBV12-2 to TRBJ1-4; the D call of TRBD1 is as the table states it, not checked on the DNA. TRBV12-2 is a documented pseudogene. The CDR3 runs to 17 residues.